Presented here are 20 T cell receptor beta chains from one specimen sequenced in a study of blood T cell repertoires in COVID-19. Method: immunoSEQ multiplex PCR; TCRdb's copy keeps in-frame clones and lacks some. The sample yields 100,000 to 120,000 clones, around 86% seen once. The sample consisted of peripheral blood. These receptors came from a woman in her seventies with acute or convalescent COVID-19.

In its sample, this clone was seen once. The rearrangement links TRBV6-5 to TRBJ2-5; 9 nucleotides line up with TRBD2. Germline V gene lookup returns CDR1 MNHEY and CDR2 SVGAGI. This CDR3 spans 15 amino acids. Trimming removed 6 bases from V and 5 bases from J; junction bases left unmatched: 10. The CDR3 loop reads CASRARAGGGETQYF. The CDR3 nucleotides are TGTGCCAGCAGGGCACGTGCGGGAGGGGGCGAGACCCAGTACTTC.

The genes are TRBV30 and TRBJ2-5, with 14 bases fitting TRBD2. V lost 3 bases, J lost 2 bases, and 5 bases stayed unmatched. This CDR3 region has 16 residues. Germline CDR1 GTSNPN, CDR2 SVGIG (reference sequence). This chain's CDR3 is CAWSQTSGRGQETQYF. The DNA of the CDR3 is TGTGCCTGGAGCCAGACTAGCGGGAGGGGGCAAGAGACCCAGTACTTC.

For the CDR3, the DNA is TGTGCCAGCGGGGGACAGGGGACCTACAATGAGCAGTTCTTC. This encodes CASGGQGTYNEQFF. The chain couples TRBV11-2 to TRBJ2-1; 10 positions match TRBD1. V lost 8 bases, J lost 2 bases, and 3 bases stayed unmatched. The CDR3 loop spans 14 amino acids. CDR1 and CDR2 (germline): SGHAT, FQNNGV.

This clone appeared a few times. This sequence joins TRBV10-2 and TRBJ1-6, with 9 nucleotides matching TRBD1. From germline, CDR1 is WSHSY and CDR2 SAAADI. With V trimmed by 6 bases and J by 10 bases, 10 bases remained unmatched. The CDR3 contains 15 residues. The chain's CDR3 is CASRSQGARESPLHF. The CDR3, as DNA: TGCGCCAGCAGGTCACAGGGGGCGCGTGAATCACCCCTCCACTTT.

The CDR3 sequence is CASGDRAGQPQHF. Here the CDR3 DNA reads TGTGCCAGCGGGGACAGGGCGGGTCAGCCCCAGCATTTT. This sequence joins TRBV12-3 or TRBV12-4 and TRBJ1-5, with 9 positions matching TRBD1. V dropped 8 bases and J dropped 6; count of bases not matched to a gene: 5. The CDR3 contains 13 residues.

The CDR3 coding sequence is TGTGCCAGCAGCTCGTTGAGGGGGGGCGTGAGCGGCTACACCTTC. Translation gives CASSSLRGGVSGYTF. The chain carries TRBV11-2 and TRBJ1-2, with D tentatively TRBD1 (6 bases). Germline values: CDR1 SGHAT, CDR2 FQNNGV. The CDR3 is 15 residues long. V shed 4 bases and J shed 8 bases, with 20 bases lying between them.

This chain uses TRBV28 with TRBJ1-2, with 8 bases lining up with TRBD1. The CDR3 is 16 residues long. Trimming cost V 8 bases and J 6 bases; bases outside gene matches: 17. Per the germline V gene, CDR1 is MDHEN and CDR2 is SYDVKM. The CDR3 DNA is TGTGCCAGCGTCCCAGGGGGCGCAAGTTGGGGGAATGGCTACACCTTC. Its translation is CASVPGGASWGNGYTF.

The V gene is TRBV28, the J gene TRBJ2-1; weak D call: TRBD2 (7 bases). The CDR3 is 18 amino acids. Germline-derived CDR1 and CDR2 are MDHEN and SYDVKM. V was shortened by 9 bases and J by 5 bases, with 29 bases between the two germline ends. This CDR3 is CASITAGASHSLHNEQFF. DNA of the CDR3: TGTGCCAGTATAACGGCGGGGGCGAGCCACTCCCTGCACAATGAGCAGTTCTTC.

CDR3 nucleotide sequence: TGTGCCAGCAGTTCAGTGGCAGGATTGAATCAGCCCCAGCATTTT. It encodes CASSSVAGLNQPQHF. The chain couples TRBV28 to TRBJ1-5; D remains ambiguous. Trimming shortened V by 4 bases and J by 4 bases, and 14 bases separated the two germline ends. The germline V gene has CDR1 MDHEN and CDR2 SYDVKM. There are 15 residues in the CDR3.

The chain has TRBV27 and TRBJ2-3, with 7 bases that match TRBD1. Trimming cost V 6 bases and J 4 bases; bases outside gene matches: 10. This CDR3 has 15 residues. The V gene's germline CDR1 is MNHEY and CDR2 SMNVEV (reference sequence). CDR3 sequence reads: CASSSPTGRSDTQYF. Here the CDR3 DNA reads TGTGCCAGCAGCTCGCCGACAGGGCGTTCAGATACGCAGTATTTT.

This clone is a singleton in its sample. The DNA for the CDR3 is TGTGCCACCGTAATACTAGCGGAGTCCTACGAGCAGTACTTC. It codes for CATVILAESYEQYF. The rearrangement uses TRBV21-1 and TRBJ2-7; TRBD2, as called in the table, went unchecked against the DNA. TRBV21-1 is recorded as a pseudogene. This CDR3 contains 14 residues.

The chain has TRBV7-9 and TRBJ1-4; a possible D gene is TRBD1 (6 bases). Trimming shortened V by 5 bases and J by 8 bases, and 15 bases separated the two germline ends. The germline V gene encodes CDR1 SEHNR and CDR2 FQNEAQ (reference sequence). This CDR3 contains 14 residues. The CDR3 sequence is CASSMGQLREKLFF. CDR3 sequence (DNA): TGTGCCAGCAGCATGGGACAATTGAGGGAAAAACTGTTTTTT.

V and J are TRBV5-1 and TRBJ2-7; 10 bases line up with TRBD1. The trim removed 4 bases at V and 7 bases at J, leaving 14 bases unmatched. Germline V gene sequence: CDR1 SGHRS, CDR2 YFSETQ. The CDR3 is 16 residues long. CDR3 DNA sequence: TGCGCCAGCAGCCCAGGGGGGACAGGGGCCTTAGAGGAGCAGTACTTC. This sequence encodes CASSPGGTGALEEQYF.

V gene TRBV6-5 combines with J gene TRBJ1-2; D is unclear. The CDR3 length is 14 residues. Germline CDR1 reads MNHEY; CDR2 reads SVGAGI. The germline V and J ends were trimmed by 1 base and 3 bases, with 9 bases remaining between them. CDR3 in amino acids: CASSYFRSYYGYTF. The DNA for the CDR3 is TGTGCCAGCAGTTACTTCCGGAGCTACTATGGCTACACCTTC.

The V call is TRBV29-1, the J call TRBJ1-1, with 7 positions matching TRBD1. Looked up from germline, CDR1 is SQVTM and CDR2 is ANQGSEA. This CDR3 has 14 amino acids. Losses at the gene ends were 1 base for V and 4 bases for J; bases not matched to a gene: 6. The CDR3: CSVEARQGATEAFF. Written as DNA, the CDR3 is TGCAGCGTTGAAGCCAGACAGGGCGCCACTGAAGCTTTCTTT.

About this clone itself: A read error is possible here, since a much larger clone lies one base away. CDR3 amino acids: CAWQGDNYGYTF. The CDR3 DNA follows: TGTGCCTGGCAAGGGGATAACTATGGCTACACCTTC. The V and J genes are TRBV30 and TRBJ1-2, with D perhaps matching TRBD1 (5 bases). The length of the CDR3 is 12 residues. V was clipped by 5 bases and J by 1 base, with 8 bases between them. Germline CDR1 reads GTSNPN; CDR2 reads SVGIG (reference sequence).

The gene calls are TRBV6-6 and TRBJ1-1, with no clear D. This CDR3 is 14 amino acids long. The V gene lost 2 bases and the J gene lost 8 bases, with 15 bases spanning the gap. Germline V gives CDR1 MNHNY, CDR2 SVGAGI (reference sequence). CDR3 sequence: CASSYGSQVSEAFF. CDR3 in DNA: TGTGCCAGCAGTTACGGATCCCAGGTTTCAGAAGCTTTCTTT.

V usage is TRBV5-5 and J usage is TRBJ1-5; D is perhaps TRBD1 (5 bases). The germline V and J ends were trimmed by 3 bases and 2 bases, with 9 bases remaining between them. CDR3 length: 14 amino acids. Germline V lookup: CDR1 SGHKS, CDR2 YYEKEE (reference sequence). CDR3 sequence: CASSSQGGNQPQHF. In nucleotides, the CDR3 is TGTGCCAGCAGCTCACAAGGGGGCAATCAGCCCCAGCATTTT.

The CDR3 nucleotides are TGTGCCAGCATCACTTGGCAGGGGGGTCAGCCCCAGCATTTT. Amino acids: CASITWQGGQPQHF. The V call is TRBV6-4, the J call TRBJ1-5, with 7 bases fitting TRBD1. V lost 7 bases and J lost 6; bases outside the gene matches: 9. CDR1 and CDR2 from the germline V gene are MRHNA and SNTAGT. CDR3 length: 14 residues.

The V gene is TRBV28, the J gene TRBJ1-5; TRBD1 aligns across 8 bases. Germline V gene data show CDR1 as MDHEN and CDR2 as SYDVKM. The CDR3 has 18 amino acids. V lost 6 bases and J lost 2; bases outside the gene matches: 15. CDR3 sequence reads: CASSLVTGAKRGNQPQHF. The CDR3 DNA follows: TGTGCCAGCAGCTTGGTGACAGGGGCCAAGAGGGGCAATCAGCCCCAGCATTTT.